These 25 T cell receptor beta chains share one sample of origin, sequenced in a study of cytomegalovirus exposure and HLA in healthy donors. PCR was performed using 60 Vbeta and 13 Jbeta primers. Only in-frame clones appear in the TCRdb table, and some are missing; sequencing was by immunoSEQ multiplex PCR. The sample includes approximately 150,000 clones, roughly 80% of them seen just once. Material: PBMCs. These receptors were obtained from a male donor in good health and CMV-seronegative.

This clone was seen once. The CDR3, as DNA: TGTGCCAGCAGCCCCGGGACAGGGGGCCTAGGGGAGACCCAGTACTTC. This codes for CASSPGTGGLGETQYF. The gene calls are TRBV9 and TRBJ2-5; TRBD1 matches 12 bases. Germline V gene data show CDR1 as SGDLS and CDR2 as YYNGEE. With 4 bases clipped from V and 5 bases from J, the junction kept 9 bases outside the gene matches. This CDR3 spans 16 amino acids.

The sample holds a few counts of this clone. The chain has TRBV18 and TRBJ2-7, with a possible D match to TRBD2 (6 bases). Trimming removed 5 bases from V and 4 bases from J, with 12 bases in between. This CDR3 has 13 residues. Per the germline V gene, CDR1 is KGHSH and CDR2 is LQKENI. CDR3 bases: TGTGCCAGCTCAAACGGGGGAGTTTACGAGCAGTACTTC. Protein sequence: CASSNGGVYEQYF. The whole variable domain, remainder taken from reference TRBV18 and TRBJ2-7, is NAGVMQNPRHLVRRRGQEARLRCSPMKGHSHVYWYRQLPEEGLKFMVYLQKENIIDESGMPKERFSAEFPKEGPSILRIQQVVRGDSAAYFCASSNGGVYEQYFGPGTRLTVT.

This clone was seen more than once but under ten times. The V call is TRBV9, the J call TRBJ1-2; D perhaps matches TRBD1 (5 bases). CDR1 and CDR2 (germline): SGDLS, YYNGEE. CDR3 length: 13 amino acids. V was cut by 2 bases and J by 6 bases, with 11 bases left in between. CDR3 in DNA: TGTGCCAGCAGCGTCCAGAAAGGGGATGGCTACACCTTC. It yields the protein CASSVQKGDGYTF.

The V call is TRBV9, the J call TRBJ2-5; TRBD2 is a possible D gene (6 bases). CDR3 length equals 14 residues. V lost 2 bases, J lost 5 bases, and 13 bases lay in between. CDR1 is SGDLS and CDR2 is YYNGEE in the germline V gene. CDR3 amino acids: CASSVATSGETQYF. Written as DNA, the CDR3 is TGTGCCAGCAGCGTCGCGACTAGTGGCGAGACCCAGTACTTC.

V is TRBV30 and J is TRBJ2-7; D perhaps matches TRBD2 (6 bases). Germline CDR1 is GTSNPN and CDR2 is SVGIG (reference sequence). There are 13 residues in the CDR3. Trimming left V 0 bases short and J 9 bases short, with 15 bases between. The CDR3 is CAWSVDIRRGQYF. DNA of the CDR3: TGTGCCTGGAGTGTAGATATAAGGAGGGGGCAGTACTTC.

As to this clone: One end of the junction does not line up with germline, which may come from a read error. Other DNA variants within this sample encode the same CDR3. The rearrangement joins TRBV10-3 to TRBJ2-7; 9 bases fit TRBD1. The CDR3 contains 15 residues. Germline lookup yields CDR1 ENHRY and CDR2 SYGVKD. The CDR3 here is CAITRTGDHSYEQYF. For the CDR3, the DNA is TGTGCCATCACACGGACAGGGGACCACTCCTACGAGCAATACTTC.

The CDR3 bases are TGTGCCAGCAGCGCGGGAGTGGGACAGGATGACTATGGCTACACCTTC. This sequence encodes CASSAGVGQDDYGYTF. The genes are TRBV2 and TRBJ1-2; 8 positions match TRBD1. V dropped 6 bases and J dropped 3; count of bases not matched to a gene: 12. This CDR3 has 16 residues. CDR1 is SNHLY, CDR2 FYNNEI, per germline.

This rearrangement joins TRBV5-4 to TRBJ1-2; 7 bases match TRBD1. CDR1 is SGHNT and CDR2 is YYREEE in the germline V gene (reference sequence). The CDR3 has 13 residues. The V gene end was trimmed by 1 base and the J gene end by 6 bases; junction bases not matched to a gene: 3. CDR3 region: CASSLLGGDGYTF. The CDR3, as DNA: TGTGCCAGCAGCTTGTTAGGGGGCGATGGCTACACCTTC.

The rearrangement links TRBV7-8 to TRBJ1-6; no firm D call. The V gene lost 2 bases and the J gene lost 7 bases, with 9 bases spanning the gap. Germline CDR1 reads SGHVS; CDR2 reads FQNEAQ. This CDR3 comprises 14 residues. The CDR3 bases are TGTGCCAGCAGCTTATTGGGCGGGAATTCACCCCTCCACTTT. Protein sequence: CASSLLGGNSPLHF.

The chain links TRBV5-8 to TRBJ1-1; D is perhaps TRBD1 (5 bases). In germline, CDR1 is SGHTS, CDR2 YDEGEE. CDR3 length: 13 amino acids. Trimming stripped 7 bases from V and 0 bases from J, with 10 bases between. In nucleotides, the CDR3 is TGTGCCAGCCTCTCAGGGTTGAACACTGAAGCTTTCTTT. Translated, it gives CASLSGLNTEAFF. Full variable domain (outside the CDR3, taken from reference TRBV5-8 and TRBJ1-1): EAGVTQSPTHLIKTRGQQATLRCSPISGHTSVYWYQQALGLGLQFLLWYDEGEERNRGNFPPRFSGRQFPNYSSELNVNALELEDSALYLCASLSGLNTEAFFGQGTRLTVV.

The rearrangement uses TRBV6-6 and TRBJ2-2, with D perhaps TRBD2 (5 bases). V lost 4 bases to trimming and J lost 0 bases, with 12 bases between them. The CDR3 runs to 16 residues. CDR1 and CDR2 (germline): MNHNY, SVGAGI (reference sequence). The CDR3 sequence: CASSSNPSSNTGELFF. DNA of the CDR3: TGTGCCAGCAGTTCTAATCCTAGCTCGAACACCGGGGAGCTGTTTTTT.

The rearrangement links TRBV5-1 to TRBJ2-5; 11 bases agree with TRBD1. With V trimmed by 1 base and J by 5 bases, 10 bases remained unmatched. This CDR3 has 17 residues. Germline CDR1 and CDR2: SGHRS and YFSETQ. CDR3 sequence reads: CASSLRPGQGARETQYF. The CDR3, as DNA: TGCGCCAGCAGCTTGCGTCCTGGACAGGGGGCTCGGGAGACCCAGTACTTC. The full variable domain, in which reference TRBV5-1 and TRBJ2-5 provide the parts outside the CDR3, is KAGVTQTPRYLIKTRGQQVTLSCSPISGHRSVSWYQQTPGQGLQFLFEYFSETQRNKGNFPGRFSGRQFSNSRSEMNVSTLELGDSALYLCASSLRPGQGARETQYFGPGTRLLVL.

The chain recombines TRBV30 with TRBJ2-1; maybe TRBD1 (5 bases). CDR3 length equals 14 residues. The germline V gene encodes CDR1 GTSNPN and CDR2 SVGIG (reference sequence). Trimming pared 5 bases from V and 1 base from J, leaving 12 bases between. The CDR3 reads CAWATDQSYNEQFF. For the CDR3, the DNA is TGTGCCTGGGCGACAGACCAGTCCTACAATGAGCAGTTCTTC.

The chain uses TRBV5-4 and TRBJ1-1; TRBD1 aligns across 8 bases. CDR1 is SGHNT and CDR2 is YYREEE in the germline V gene (reference sequence). V shed 5 bases and J 4 bases; nucleotides not matched to a gene: 7. This CDR3 is 14 amino acids long. CDR3 DNA: TGTGCCAGCAGTCAACAGGGGGGAGGCACTGAAGCTTTCTTT. It yields the protein CASSQQGGGTEAFF.

The rearrangement joins TRBV11-2 to TRBJ1-1; the D gene is possibly TRBD1 (5 bases). Germline V gives CDR1 SGHAT, CDR2 FQNNGV. This CDR3 is built from 16 residues. V was clipped by 1 base and J by 6 bases, with 18 bases between them. The CDR3 is CASSLVFGQGNAEAFF. CDR3 bases: TGTGCCAGCAGCTTAGTTTTTGGGCAGGGTAATGCTGAAGCTTTCTTT.

This chain connects TRBV4-1 to TRBJ2-7, with D possibly matching TRBD2 (5 bases). The germline V gene has CDR1 MGHRA and CDR2 YSYEKL. The CDR3 consists of 14 residues. V shed 4 bases and J shed 2 bases, with 12 bases lying between them. CDR3 amino acids: CASSPIEGPYEQYF. The CDR3 coding sequence is TGCGCCAGCAGCCCTATCGAGGGTCCCTACGAGCAGTACTTC.

J is TRBJ1-5 and V is TRBV19; 12 nucleotides match TRBD1. Germline CDR1 reads LNHDA; CDR2 reads SQIVND (reference sequence). The V and J ends lost 6 bases and 6 bases, in that order; junction bases with no gene match: 9. The CDR3 runs to 16 residues. This chain's CDR3 is CASSRRDRGHGQPQHF. The CDR3 DNA is TGTGCCAGTAGCAGACGGGACAGGGGGCATGGTCAGCCCCAGCATTTT.

This sequence joins TRBV6-1 and TRBJ2-7; 10 nucleotides line up with TRBD1. Germline-derived CDR1 and CDR2 are MNHNS and SASEGT. CDR3 length: 15 amino acids. J was trimmed by 4 bases and V by 7 bases; bases with no gene match: 10. Written as DNA, the CDR3 is TGTGCCAGCACCCCACCGGGACAGGGGAAGTACGAGCAGTACTTC. Amino acids: CASTPPGQGKYEQYF.

The chain carries TRBV5-4 and TRBJ1-1; the match to TRBD1 covers 10 bases. Germline CDR1 reads SGHNT; CDR2 reads YYREEE (reference sequence). This CDR3 is built from 15 residues. The trim removed 4 bases at V and 1 base at J, leaving 4 bases unmatched. The CDR3 protein is CASSRRDRGNTEAFF. The CDR3 DNA is TGTGCCAGCAGCCGCAGGGACAGGGGGAACACTGAAGCTTTCTTT.

This clone was seen a few times. The J gene is TRBJ1-1, the V gene TRBV19; D not resolved. The CDR3 is 13 amino acids. V was cut by 0 bases and J by 1 base, with 3 bases left in between. In germline, CDR1 is LNHDA, CDR2 SQIVND (reference sequence). CDR3 residues: CASSIEQNTEAFF. The CDR3 DNA reads as TGTGCCAGTAGTATAGAACAGAACACTGAAGCTTTCTTT.

The chain uses TRBV5-1 and TRBJ2-5, with D perhaps matching TRBD1 (5 bases). There are 14 residues in the CDR3. V dropped 0 bases and J dropped 5 bases, with 11 bases sitting between them. Germline lookup yields CDR1 SGHRS and CDR2 YFSETQ. The CDR3 DNA sequence: TGCGCCAGCAGCTTGGGGGCAGGGCGGGAGACCCAGTACTTC. It is translated as CASSLGAGRETQYF.

This clone was seen a single time. The V and J genes are TRBV11-2 and TRBJ2-5; 9 positions agree with TRBD1. The J call is uncertain, as TRBJ2-7 better fits the DNA end. Per the germline V gene, CDR1 is SGHAT and CDR2 is FQNNGV. The CDR3 loop spans 15 amino acids. In nucleotides, the CDR3 is TGTGCCAGCAGCGTAACAGGGGGCGCTTCCTACGAGCAGTACTTC. This encodes CASSVTGGASYEQYF.

The chain joins TRBV11-2 to TRBJ2-2, with TRBD2 as a possible D gene (6 bases). The CDR3 has 16 residues. Deletions cut 6 bases from V and 7 bases from J, with 21 bases between. CDR1 is SGHAT and CDR2 is FQNNGV in the germline V gene. In nucleotides, the CDR3 is TGTGCCAGCAGTCCCGGGGCGGGGCAGGGAGACGGGGAGCTGTTTTTT. Its translation: CASSPGAGQGDGELFF.

The V call is TRBV5-6, the J call TRBJ2-7; 7 bases line up with TRBD1. CDR1 is SGHDT, CDR2 YYEEEE, per germline. CDR3 length: 14 amino acids. Trimming removed 0 bases from V and 6 bases from J; junction bases left unmatched: 6. CDR3 region: CASSLGGGPCEQYF. For the CDR3, the DNA is TGTGCCAGCAGCTTGGGAGGGGGCCCATGCGAGCAGTACTTC.

The rearrangement joins TRBV29-1 to TRBJ2-1; D is possibly TRBD2 (5 bases). The CDR3 loop spans 15 amino acids. CDR1 and CDR2 (germline): SQVTM, ANQGSEA. Trimming took off 1 base at V and 6 bases at J, with 16 bases between the two ends. CDR3 protein: CSVEVPRTYFNEQFF. The CDR3 nucleotides are TGCAGCGTTGAAGTCCCTAGGACTTATTTCAATGAGCAGTTCTTC.